Following are 24 T cell receptor beta chains from one sample sequenced in a study of cytomegalovirus exposure and HLA in healthy donors. The primer mix had 60 Vbeta and 13 Jbeta primers. Produced via immunoSEQ multiplex PCR; TCRdb's table is partial and in-frame only. In the table there are about 160,000 clones, around four fifths of which are singletons. Sequenced input: PBMCs. The receptors were gathered from a woman in her thirties in good health and CMV-seronegative.

This chain uses TRBV5-1 with TRBJ2-1, with 11 bases identical to TRBD1. Trimming took 3 bases from V and 9 from J; bases not matched to a gene: 2. Looked up from germline, CDR1 is SGHRS and CDR2 is YFSETQ. The CDR3 is 13 residues long. In nucleotides, the CDR3 is TGCGCCAGCAGCTGGGGGACAGGGGGTGAGCAGTTCTTC. Translating gives CASSWGTGGEQFF.

This clone came up a few times. The rearrangement uses TRBV7-8 and TRBJ1-4; TRBD1 is a possible D gene (5 bases). The CDR3 is made up of 16 amino acids. Trimming removed 4 bases from V and 8 bases from J, with 20 bases in between. CDR1 and CDR2 (germline): SGHVS, FQNEAQ. The CDR3 loop is CASSWPRTDKIEKLFF. For the CDR3, the DNA is TGTGCCAGCAGCTGGCCCAGGACGGACAAAATCGAAAAACTGTTTTTT.

A few counts support this clone. The genes are TRBV19 and TRBJ1-2; D might be TRBD1 (6 bases). V lost 9 bases, J lost 2 bases, and 19 bases lay in between. Germline CDR1 reads LNHDA; CDR2 reads SQIVND (reference sequence). This CDR3 comprises 15 residues. The CDR3 sequence: CASYLQGSENYGYTF. In DNA form, the CDR3 reads TGTGCCAGCTACTTACAGGGTAGTGAGAACTATGGCTACACCTTC.

This chain uses TRBV28 with TRBJ1-1, with D perhaps matching TRBD1 (5 bases). V lost 5 bases and J lost 0, with 22 bases in between. The CDR3 is 18 residues long. CDR1 is MDHEN and CDR2 is SYDVKM in the germline V gene. The CDR3 reads CASSTTDMSVPMNTEAFF. In DNA, the CDR3 is TGTGCCAGCAGTACAACGGACATGTCGGTACCCATGAACACTGAAGCTTTCTTT.

This sequence joins TRBV21-1 and TRBJ2-7; the D call of TRBD1 is as the table states it, not checked on the DNA. TRBV21-1 is an annotated pseudogene. The CDR3 contains 16 residues. The CDR3: CASLRDSQGSTYEQYF. DNA for the CDR3: TGTGCCAGCCTTCGGGACAGCCAAGGTAGTACCTACGAGCAGTACTTC.

The gene calls are TRBV15 and TRBJ1-1; D might be TRBD1 (6 bases). Trimming cost V 5 bases and J 5 bases, with 12 bases left between them. This CDR3 has 13 residues. CDR1 is LNHNV, CDR2 YYDKDF, per germline (reference sequence). CDR3 residues: CATSRIRGTEAFF. The CDR3 DNA sequence: TGTGCCACCAGCCGAATAAGGGGGACTGAAGCTTTCTTT.

V is TRBV5-1 and J is TRBJ1-1; no clear D. Germline loops: CDR1 SGHRS, CDR2 YFSETQ. The length of the CDR3 is 13 residues. V was cut by 2 bases and J by 2 bases, with 7 bases left in between. The DNA for the CDR3 is TGCGCCAGCAGCTTAAGCGAAAACACTGAAGCTTTCTTT. Translated: CASSLSENTEAFF.

CDR3 protein: CASSYEGVEYF. The CDR3 coding sequence is TGTGCCAGCAGTTACGAGGGCGTAGAGTACTTC. The gene calls are TRBV6-5 and TRBJ2-5; D is possibly TRBD2 (5 bases). Germline CDR1 and CDR2: MNHEY and SVGAGI. The V end lost 2 bases, the J end lost 12 bases, and 10 bases lay between the germline ends. This CDR3 spans 11 amino acids.

The rearrangement joins TRBV7-9 to TRBJ1-1; D unclear. The CDR3 loop spans 12 amino acids. The germline CDR1 and CDR2 sequences are SEHNR and FQNEAQ (reference sequence). V lost 8 bases to trimming and J lost 1 base, with 8 bases between them. As DNA, the CDR3 is TGTGCCAGCTATCTAGGGAACACTGAAGCTTTCTTT. Translation: CASYLGNTEAFF.

The genes are TRBV12-5 and TRBJ2-5; 8 positions match TRBD1. With V trimmed by 6 bases and J by 5 bases, 8 bases remained unmatched. The CDR3 totals 14 residues. CDR1 and CDR2 from the germline V gene are LGHNT and FRNRAP. This chain's CDR3 is CASGLGQGPETQYF. CDR3 in DNA: TGTGCTAGTGGGCTTGGACAGGGCCCGGAGACCCAGTACTTC.

The chain carries TRBV6-5 and TRBJ1-3; possible D gene TRBD1, 6 bases. This CDR3 is built from 14 residues. Germline CDR1 is MNHEY and CDR2 is SVGAGI. V was pared by 2 bases and J by 7 bases, with 12 bases between. For the CDR3, the DNA is TGTGCCAGCAGTTACGGGCAGGGGATTAACACCATATATTTT. It is translated as CASSYGQGINTIYF.

The chain recombines TRBV30 with TRBJ1-1, with 7 positions matching TRBD1. J gave up 5 bases and V 6 bases, and 9 bases lay outside the gene matches. This CDR3 spans 13 amino acids. Per the germline V gene, CDR1 is GTSNPN and CDR2 is SVGIG (reference sequence). CDR3 in amino acids: CACPGQQNTEAFF. CDR3 nucleotides: TGTGCCTGTCCGGGACAGCAGAATACTGAAGCTTTCTTT.

This rearrangement joins TRBV5-1 to TRBJ2-3; TRBD2 matches at 7 bases. The V and J ends lost 7 bases and 2 bases, in that order; junction bases with no gene match: 7. The CDR3 spans 14 residues. CDR1 and CDR2 (germline): SGHRS, YFSETQ. Here the CDR3 DNA reads TGCGCCAGCTCACTCGGGGGGTTCACAGATACGCAGTATTTT. Its translation is CASSLGGFTDTQYF. Together with reference TRBV5-1 and TRBJ2-3, the CDR3 gives the full variable domain: KAGVTQTPRYLIKTRGQQVTLSCSPISGHRSVSWYQQTPGQGLQFLFEYFSETQRNKGNFPGRFSGRQFSNSRSEMNVSTLELGDSALYLCASSLGGFTDTQYFGPGTRLTVL.

The chain combines TRBV6-1 with TRBJ2-7, with TRBD2 matching over 10 bases. The V gene's germline CDR1 is MNHNS and CDR2 SASEGT. V shed 8 bases, J shed 2 bases, and the junction held 3 bases outside the gene matches. CDR3 length equals 13 residues. CDR3 DNA: TGTGCCAGCGGGACTAGCGAAACCTACGAGCAGTACTTC. Encoded protein: CASGTSETYEQYF.

The chain employs TRBV7-9 and TRBJ2-5, with 13 bases lining up with TRBD2. The germline V gene has CDR1 SEHNR and CDR2 FQNEAQ (reference sequence). The CDR3 is 16 residues long. With V trimmed by 5 bases and J by 2 bases, 5 bases remained unmatched. The CDR3 protein is CASSGGLAGLQETQYF. The CDR3 DNA reads TGTGCCAGCAGCGGGGGACTAGCGGGACTTCAAGAGACCCAGTACTTC.

This clone was seen only once. The chain recombines TRBV5-1 with TRBJ1-3; D may be TRBD1 (6 bases). The V and J ends lost 7 bases and 4 bases respectively, with 18 bases between them. The CDR3 is 15 amino acids. CDR1 SGHRS and CDR2 YFSETQ come from the germline V gene. The CDR3 here is CASARGGQGGNTIYF. In DNA form, the CDR3 reads TGCGCCAGCGCCCGCGGGGGACAAGGAGGAAACACCATATATTTT.

This chain uses TRBV11-2 with TRBJ2-1; D call uncertain. V was clipped by 2 bases and J by 9 bases, with 14 bases between them. Germline V gives CDR1 SGHAT, CDR2 FQNNGV. The CDR3 covers 14 residues. The DNA for the CDR3 is TGTGCCAGCAGCTTATGGTCCCAGGTCACTGAGCAGTTCTTC. It yields the protein CASSLWSQVTEQFF.

This rearrangement joins TRBV10-3 to TRBJ1-1, with D perhaps TRBD1 (5 bases). Germline values: CDR1 ENHRY, CDR2 SYGVKD. Trimming left V 6 bases short and J 4 bases short, with 12 bases between. CDR3 size: 13 residues. CDR3 nucleotides: TGTGCCATCAGGATCGGAGGGGCCACTGAAGCTTTCTTT. The encoded protein is CAIRIGGATEAFF.

This clone showed up many times. V gene TRBV6-5 combines with J gene TRBJ1-5; tentative D call: TRBD1 (6 bases). This CDR3 comprises 14 residues. Per germline, CDR1 MNHEY and CDR2 SVGAGI. The V gene lost 6 bases and the J gene lost 2 bases, with 11 bases spanning the gap. The DNA for the CDR3 is TGTGCCAGCAGCAGGACAGATGGCAATCAGCCCCAGCATTTT. Translation: CASSRTDGNQPQHF.

Here the CDR3 reads CASSLSTQGGEQYF. The CDR3 nucleotides are TGCGCCAGCAGCTTAAGCACACAGGGCGGCGAGCAGTACTTC. J is TRBJ2-7 and V is TRBV5-1; tentative D call: TRBD1 (6 bases). V was clipped by 2 bases and J by 6 bases, with 15 bases between them. Per germline, CDR1 SGHRS and CDR2 YFSETQ. This CDR3 contains 14 residues.

V is TRBV25-1 and J is TRBJ1-2; D is uncertain. The V end was cut by 6 bases, the J end by 0 bases, with 5 bases between. CDR3 length: 12 amino acids. Germline CDR1 and CDR2: MGHDK and SYGVNS. CDR3 in amino acids: CASRESNYGYTF. Here the CDR3 DNA reads TGTGCCAGCAGGGAGTCTAACTATGGCTACACCTTC.

This clone was picked up one time. The gene calls are TRBV29-1 and TRBJ2-5; D is unclear. The CDR3 runs to 12 residues. V gave up 2 bases and J gave up 5 bases, with 9 bases separating them. Germline V gene lookup returns CDR1 SQVTM and CDR2 ANQGSEA. DNA of the CDR3: TGCAGCGTTGAATACGGGTTGGAGACCCAGTACTTC. Translating it yields CSVEYGLETQYF.

The rearrangement joins TRBV6-1 to TRBJ2-3; D might be TRBD1 (6 bases). Germline V gives CDR1 MNHNS, CDR2 SASEGT. The germline V and J ends were trimmed by 8 bases and 3 bases, with 9 bases remaining between them. The CDR3 is 12 residues long. The CDR3 loop reads CASWQGTDTQYF. CDR3 DNA: TGTGCCAGCTGGCAGGGGACAGATACGCAGTATTTT.

CDR3 sequence: CASSFTLGDSPLHF. For the CDR3, the DNA is TGTGCCAGCAGCTTCACCCTAGGGGATTCACCCCTCCACTTT. V is TRBV7-6 and J is TRBJ1-6; a weak D match, TRBD1 (5 bases). Trimming took 3 bases from V and 8 from J, leaving 11 bases between them. The CDR3 runs to 14 residues. Germline-derived CDR1 and CDR2 are SGHVS and FNYEAQ.